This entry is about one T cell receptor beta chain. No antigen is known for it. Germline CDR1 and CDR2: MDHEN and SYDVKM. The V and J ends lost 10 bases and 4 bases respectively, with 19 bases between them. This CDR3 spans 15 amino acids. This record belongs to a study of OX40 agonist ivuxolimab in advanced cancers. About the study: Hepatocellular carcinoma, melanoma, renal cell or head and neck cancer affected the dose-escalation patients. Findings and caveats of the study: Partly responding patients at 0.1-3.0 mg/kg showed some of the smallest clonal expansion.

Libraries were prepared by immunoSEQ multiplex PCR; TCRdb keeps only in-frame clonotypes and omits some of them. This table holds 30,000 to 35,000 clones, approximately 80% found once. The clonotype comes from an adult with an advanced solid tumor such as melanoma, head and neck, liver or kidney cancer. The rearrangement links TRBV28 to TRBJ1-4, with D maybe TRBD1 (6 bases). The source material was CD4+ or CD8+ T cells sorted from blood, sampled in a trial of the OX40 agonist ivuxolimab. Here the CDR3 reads CATRTQGGDNEKLFF. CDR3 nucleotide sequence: TGTGCCACCAGGACACAGGGAGGGGATAATGAAAAACTGTTTTTT.